The 18 T cell receptor beta chains reported below all come from one sample, sequenced in a study of T-cell reconstitution after alpha-beta-depleted transplantation in children. Preparation of the TCRbeta library involved a method that used unique molecular identifiers. One entry per CDR3 protein results from TCRdb running MiXCR on the PCR reads. The sample yields roughly 670,000 distinct CDR3 sequences, 10% to 15% seen once. The sample here was PBMCs, taken before TCRalphabeta/CD19-depleted stem cell transplant. These receptors originate from a girl aged 2-9 years with congenital amegakaryocytic thrombocytopenia, due to receive a stem cell transplant.

This clonotype showed up many times. This chain connects TRBV7-4 to TRBJ2-6; D unresolved. The CDR3 sequence is 16 residues long. Trimming cost V 1 base and J 4 bases, with 11 bases left between them. CDR1 SGHVT and CDR2 SQSDAQ come from the germline V gene. CDR3 sequence: CASSLGIRSGANVLTF. DNA for the CDR3: TGTGCCAGCAGCTTAGGAATCAGATCCGGGGCCAACGTCCTGACTTTC.

A few counts support this clonotype. The CDR3 sequence is CASSRAGSGNTYEQYF. The CDR3 DNA reads as TGTGCCAGCTCTAGGGCGGGTAGCGGGAACACCTACGAGCAGTACTTC. The J gene is TRBJ2-7, the V gene TRBV6-1, with TRBD2 matching 8 bases. V shed 8 bases and J 2 bases; nucleotides not matched to a gene: 14. The V gene's germline CDR1 is MNHNS and CDR2 SASEGT. This CDR3 is built from 16 residues.

V usage is TRBV20-1 and J usage is TRBJ2-5; 7 bases map to TRBD2. Germline V gives CDR1 DFQATT, CDR2 SNEGSKA (reference sequence). Trimming removed 6 bases from V and 4 bases from J; junction bases left unmatched: 11. The CDR3 runs to 14 residues. CDR3 sequence reads: CSANEAGERETQYF. In DNA, the CDR3 is TGCAGTGCGAATGAGGCGGGGGAAAGAGAGACCCAGTACTTC.

V and J are TRBV10-3 and TRBJ2-7; D ambiguous. V was clipped by 2 bases and J by 0 bases, with 8 bases between them. Germline CDR1 is ENHRY and CDR2 is SYGVKD. The CDR3 runs 14 residues. The CDR3 sequence: CAISERISSYEQYF. The CDR3 nucleotides are TGTGCCATCAGTGAGAGGATCAGCTCCTACGAGCAGTACTTC.

This clonotype was detected many times. The V call is TRBV20-1, the J call TRBJ2-7; TRBD2 matches at 14 bases. CDR1 is DFQATT and CDR2 is SNEGSKA in the germline V gene (reference sequence). This CDR3 region has 14 residues. With V trimmed by 6 bases and J by 7 bases, 8 bases remained unmatched. The CDR3 coding sequence is TGCAGTGCGAGGACTAGCGGGAGGCCGGAGGAGCAGTACTTC. It specifies CSARTSGRPEEQYF.

This clonotype was seen repeatedly, ten times or more. V and J are TRBV14 and TRBJ2-3; D perhaps matches TRBD2 (5 bases). V was cut by 0 bases and J by 3 bases, with 10 bases left in between. There are 15 residues in the CDR3. The germline CDR1 and CDR2 sequences are SGHDN and FVKESK. DNA for the CDR3: TGTGCCAGCAGCCAAGATGTAACTAGAACAGATACGCAGTATTTT. Translation: CASSQDVTRTDTQYF.

This clonotype was recorded at least ten times. The chain couples TRBV10-3 to TRBJ2-7; TRBD1 is a possible D gene (6 bases). Germline V gene data show CDR1 as ENHRY and CDR2 as SYGVKD. The CDR3 consists of 13 residues. Trimming stripped 11 bases from V and 3 bases from J, with 17 bases between. In DNA, the CDR3 is TGTGCCGCCCAGGGGTCCCACTACTACGAGCAGTACTTC. Translation: CAAQGSHYYEQYF.

The chain employs TRBV5-1 and TRBJ2-7, with D possibly being TRBD1 (6 bases). In germline, CDR1 is SGHRS, CDR2 YFSETQ. CDR3 length: 16 residues. V dropped 4 bases and J dropped 4 bases, with 21 bases sitting between them. The DNA for the CDR3 is TGCGCCAGCAGCGCTTTACAGGGTGTCGAATTTTACGAGCAGTACTTC. It is translated as CASSALQGVEFYEQYF. Supplemented by reference TRBV5-1 and TRBJ2-7, the full variable domain reads KAGVTQTPRYLIKTRGQQVTLSCSPISGHRSVSWYQQTPGQGLQFLFEYFSETQRNKGNFPGRFSGRQFSNSRSEMNVSTLELGDSALYLCASSALQGVEFYEQYFGPGTRLTVT.

This clonotype was recorded many times. This chain links TRBV27 with TRBJ2-4; tentatively, D is TRBD1 or TRBD2 (5 bases each). Germline CDR1 and CDR2: MNHEY and SMNVEV (reference sequence). V lost 5 bases and J 5 bases, leaving 13 bases between the germline ends. This CDR3 has 14 residues. The CDR3 here is CASSPGRTQNIQYF. In nucleotides, the CDR3 is TGTGCCAGCAGTCCGGGACGGACACAAAACATTCAGTACTTC.

This clonotype was seen only once. A read error may be the cause here, since a much bigger clone is one base away. The final CDR3 position lacks the conserved phenylalanine or tryptophan, pointing to a likely read error. The J gene is TRBJ2-3, the V gene TRBV20-1; a weak D match, TRBD1 (6 bases). Germline lookup yields CDR1 DFQATT and CDR2 SNEGSKA (reference sequence). This CDR3 spans 12 amino acids. Trimming pared 1 base from V and 8 bases from J, leaving 10 bases between. This CDR3 reads CSARAGDATQYL. Here the CDR3 DNA reads TGCAGTGCTAGAGCAGGGGATGCTACGCAGTATTTA.

This chain's CDR3 is CASSSPSNTDTQYF. The CDR3 nucleotides are TGTGCCAGCAGTTCCCCTTCGAACACAGATACGCAGTATTTT. The V gene is TRBV12-3 or TRBV12-4, the J gene TRBJ2-3, with D uncertain. Trimming took 4 bases from V and 2 from J, leaving 10 bases between them. This CDR3 has 14 residues.

This clonotype was seen a handful of times. The V and J genes are TRBV5-1 and TRBJ2-3; TRBD2 matches 7 bases. This CDR3 has 16 amino acids. V was clipped by 3 bases and J by 3 bases; unmatched bases: 10. Germline V CDR1 and CDR2: SGHRS, YFSETQ. Written as DNA, the CDR3 is TGCGCCAGCAGCTGGGCCGGCGGGAGAGTGACAGATACGCAGTATTTT. Translated, it gives CASSWAGGRVTDTQYF.

At least ten counts were recorded for this clonotype. The gene calls are TRBV11-2 and TRBJ2-1, with D possibly matching TRBD1 (5 bases). V lost 2 bases and J 4 bases, leaving 24 bases between the germline ends. CDR1 and CDR2 (germline): SGHAT, FQNNGV. The CDR3 spans 19 residues. The CDR3 reads CASSLPFVARVTPYNEQFF. CDR3 coding DNA: TGTGCCAGCAGCTTACCCTTTGTGGCCAGGGTTACGCCGTACAATGAGCAGTTCTTC.

Only a few counts were recorded for this clonotype. J is TRBJ2-1 and V is TRBV28; D is perhaps TRBD2 (6 bases). CDR1 MDHEN and CDR2 SYDVKM come from the germline V gene. The CDR3 is made up of 16 amino acids. The V end lost 5 bases, the J end lost 5 bases, and 19 bases lay between the germline ends. CDR3 sequence (DNA): TGTGCCAGCAGTCGATATCTAGGAGTAGCGGACAATGAGCAGTTCTTC. Its protein product is CASSRYLGVADNEQFF.

This clonotype was observed at least ten times. The chain is built from TRBV29-1 and TRBJ2-7; D is unclear. V was pared by 5 bases and J by 6 bases, with 20 bases between. The CDR3 totals 14 residues. Germline CDR1 and CDR2: SQVTM and ANQGSEA. The CDR3 spells CSVPLGMIEGEQYF. The CDR3 DNA reads TGCAGCGTTCCCCTGGGGATGATTGAAGGCGAGCAGTACTTC.

This clonotype was counted at least ten times. The chain couples TRBV5-1 to TRBJ2-2; 9 positions agree with TRBD2. The V segment lost 4 bases and the J segment 4 bases; nucleotides outside the gene matches: 8. The CDR3 is 16 residues long. The germline gives CDR1 SGHRS, CDR2 YFSETQ. The CDR3 coding sequence is TGCGCCAGCAGCCTACCTTCTAGCGGGGCCACCGGGGAGCTGTTTTTT. Encoded protein: CASSLPSSGATGELFF.

The chain links TRBV28 to TRBJ2-7; D possibly corresponds to TRBD1 (6 bases). The CDR3 contains 12 residues. Germline V lookup: CDR1 MDHEN, CDR2 SYDVKM. V was clipped by 10 bases and J by 0 bases, with 10 bases between them. In nucleotides, the CDR3 is TGTGCCACCCGGGACAACTCCTACGAGCAGTACTTC. Translating it yields CATRDNSYEQYF.

In this sample, this clonotype turned up many times. V usage is TRBV29-1 and J usage is TRBJ1-2; 8 positions match TRBD1. The CDR3 sequence is 15 residues long. The junction had 9 bases not matched to a gene; V was cut back by 3 bases and J by 3 bases. CDR1 and CDR2 (germline): SQVTM, ANQGSEA. CDR3 region: CSVEGYLTGDYGYTF. DNA of the CDR3: TGCAGCGTTGAGGGGTATTTGACAGGGGACTATGGCTACACCTTC.